This is a list of T cell receptor beta chains from one sample in a study of blood T cell repertoires in COVID-19. Produced via immunoSEQ multiplex PCR; TCRdb's table is partial and in-frame only. The repertoire holds over 300,000 clones, roughly 89% seen once, with 6.5% to 7% in the top ten. Sequencing was carried out using peripheral blood. Every receptor here comes from a man between 18 and 29 years old with active or convalescent COVID-19. Both conserved end residues are part of each CDR3. D genes are given only for firm matches. Clone size is stated in some rows and not others, as once, few, many or a class when expanded.

J gene,V gene,clone size,D gene,CDR3 protein,CDR3 DNA
TRBJ1-5,TRBV11-2,.,.,CASSFSNQPQHF,TGTGCCAGCAGCTTTTCGAATCAGCCCCAGCATTTT
TRBJ2-1,TRBV27,.,TRBD2,CASRTSGGINEQFF,TGTGCCAGTAGGACTAGCGGGGGGATAAATGAGCAGTTCTTC
TRBJ2-3,TRBV5-6,.,.,CASSQGLTDTQYF,TGTGCCAGCAGCCAGGGACTTACAGATACGCAGTATTTT
TRBJ1-1,TRBV27,once,TRBD1,CASRMDPGQGSMNTEAFF,TGTGCCAGCAGGATGGACCCGGGACAGGGGTCCATGAACACTGAAGCTTTCTTT
TRBJ1-5,TRBV7-3,.,TRBD1,CASSRQGGQPQHF,TGTGCCAGCAGCCGACAGGGAGGACAGCCCCAGCATTTT
TRBJ1-2,TRBV7-2,.,TRBD1,CASSASGQGINGYTF,TGTGCCAGCAGCGCGTCGGGACAGGGTATTAATGGCTACACCTTC
TRBJ2-7,TRBV2,.,TRBD2,CASSGGTSGYEQYF,TGTGCCAGCAGTGGGGGGACTAGCGGCTACGAGCAGTACTTC
TRBJ2-2,TRBV19,.,TRBD2,CASKTSGVNTGELFF,TGTGCCAGTAAGACTAGCGGGGTGAACACCGGGGAGCTGTTTTTT
TRBJ1-2,TRBV5-1,.,.,CASQHDGGCNYGYTF,TGCGCCAGCCAGCATGACGGAGGGTGCAACTATGGCTACACCTTC
TRBJ2-5,TRBV6-5,.,.,CATRTDLQETQYF,TGTGCCACAAGGACAGACTTACAAGAGACCCAGTACTTC
TRBJ1-3,TRBV4-1,.,.,CASSQEINPGNTIYF,TGCGCCAGCAGCCAAGAAATCAATCCTGGAAACACCATATATTTT
TRBJ2-1,TRBV12-3/TRBV12-4,.,.,CASSRDIYNEQFF,TGTGCCAGCAGCCGAGACATATACAATGAGCAGTTCTTC
TRBJ2-2,TRBV10-3,.,.,CAISGQPNTGELFF,TGTGCCATCAGTGGACAGCCGAACACCGGGGAGCTGTTTTTT
TRBJ1-3,TRBV13,.,TRBD1,CASSQDRGSGNTIYF,TGTGCCAGCAGCCAGGACAGGGGCTCTGGAAACACCATATATTTT
TRBJ1-1,TRBV2,.,.,CASSLTSNTEAFF,TGTGCCAGCAGTTTGACTTCGAACACTGAAGCTTTCTTT
TRBJ1-6,TRBV11-2,.,.,CASSLSGGKGDSPLHF,TGTGCCAGCAGCCTTAGTGGGGGAAAGGGGGATTCACCCCTCCACTTT
TRBJ2-2,TRBV7-2,.,.,CASIPTRTGELFF,TGTGCCAGCATCCCGACTCGGACCGGGGAGCTGTTTTTT
TRBJ2-7,TRBV7-2,.,.,CASSPRVVLGHEQYF,TGTGCCAGCAGCCCCAGGGTGGTCCTTGGTCACGAGCAGTACTTC
TRBJ1-2,TRBV27,.,.,CASSLLSQGSNYGYTF,TGTGCCAGCAGTTTACTCTCGCAGGGGTCGAACTATGGCTACACCTTC
TRBJ1-1,TRBV6-1,.,.,CASSEYRGIGNAEAFF,TGTGCCAGCAGTGAATATCGGGGAATTGGGAACGCTGAAGCTTTCTTT
TRBJ1-2,TRBV18,.,TRBD1,CASSPGQGATHYGYTF,TGTGCCAGCTCACCGGGACAGGGGGCAACGCACTATGGCTACACCTTC
TRBJ1-3,TRBV11-2,.,.,CAVGESGNTIYF,TGTGCGGTCGGGGAATCTGGAAACACCATATATTTT
TRBJ2-7,TRBV6-2/TRBV6-3,.,TRBD2,CASSLDPTSSLWEQYF,TGTGCCAGCAGTCTCGATCCGACTAGCTCCCTATGGGAGCAGTACTTC
TRBJ1-5,TRBV18,.,.,CASSPGPNQPQHF,TGTGCCAGCTCACCAGGGCCCAATCAGCCCCAGCATTTT
TRBJ2-7,TRBV5-1,.,.,CASRITSGSYEQYF,TGCGCCAGCAGAATAACATCAGGATCCTACGAGCAGTACTTC
TRBJ2-7,TRBV9,.,TRBD2,CASSVEGLKSEQYF,TGTGCCAGCAGCGTAGAGGGACTAAAATCCGAGCAGTACTTC
TRBJ2-7,TRBV4-1,.,.,CASSQEQDYEQYF,TGCGCCAGCAGCCAAGAACAGGACTACGAGCAGTACTTC
TRBJ2-5,TRBV7-9,.,TRBD2,CASISSGGSDETQYF,TGTGCCAGCATTAGTAGCGGGGGTTCTGATGAGACCCAGTACTTC
TRBJ2-2,TRBV7-2,once,TRBD1,CASTTPGQYTGELFF,TGTGCCAGCACCACCCCGGGACAGTACACCGGGGAGCTGTTTTTT
TRBJ2-7,TRBV5-6,.,.,CASSFGSYEQYF,TGTGCCAGCAGCTTTGGTAGCTACGAGCAGTACTTC
TRBJ1-2,TRBV15,.,.,CATSRVATAGNYGYTF,TGTGCCACCAGCAGAGTCGCAACGGCAGGGAACTATGGCTACACCTTC
TRBJ1-1,TRBV11-2,.,TRBD1,CASSSNRGLRYEAFF,TGTGCCAGCAGCAGTAACAGGGGTCTTCGGTATGAAGCTTTCTTT
TRBJ2-6,TRBV9,once,.,CASSVYGGGLSGANVLTF,TGTGCCAGCAGCGTATATGGAGGGGGCCTCTCTGGGGCCAACGTCCTGACTTTC
TRBJ2-3,TRBV4-1,.,TRBD1,CASSQLPGQGRTDTQYF,TGCGCCAGCAGCCAACTACCGGGACAGGGGAGAACAGATACGCAGTATTTT